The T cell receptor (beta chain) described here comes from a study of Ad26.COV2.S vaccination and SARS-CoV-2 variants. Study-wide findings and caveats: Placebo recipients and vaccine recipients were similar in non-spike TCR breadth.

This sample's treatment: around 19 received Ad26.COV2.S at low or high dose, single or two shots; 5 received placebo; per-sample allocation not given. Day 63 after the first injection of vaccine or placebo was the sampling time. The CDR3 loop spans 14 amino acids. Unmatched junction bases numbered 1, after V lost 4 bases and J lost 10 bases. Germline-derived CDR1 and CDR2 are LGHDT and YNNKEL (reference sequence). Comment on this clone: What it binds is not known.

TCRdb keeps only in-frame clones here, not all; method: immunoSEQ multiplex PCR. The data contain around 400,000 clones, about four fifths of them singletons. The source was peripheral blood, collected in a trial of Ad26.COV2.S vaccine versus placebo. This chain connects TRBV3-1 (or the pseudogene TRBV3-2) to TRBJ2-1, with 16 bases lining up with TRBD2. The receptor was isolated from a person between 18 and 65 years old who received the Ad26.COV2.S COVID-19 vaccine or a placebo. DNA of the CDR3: TGTGCCAGCAGCCCGGGACTAGCGGGAGGGGAGCAGTTCTTC. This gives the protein CASSPGLAGGEQFF.